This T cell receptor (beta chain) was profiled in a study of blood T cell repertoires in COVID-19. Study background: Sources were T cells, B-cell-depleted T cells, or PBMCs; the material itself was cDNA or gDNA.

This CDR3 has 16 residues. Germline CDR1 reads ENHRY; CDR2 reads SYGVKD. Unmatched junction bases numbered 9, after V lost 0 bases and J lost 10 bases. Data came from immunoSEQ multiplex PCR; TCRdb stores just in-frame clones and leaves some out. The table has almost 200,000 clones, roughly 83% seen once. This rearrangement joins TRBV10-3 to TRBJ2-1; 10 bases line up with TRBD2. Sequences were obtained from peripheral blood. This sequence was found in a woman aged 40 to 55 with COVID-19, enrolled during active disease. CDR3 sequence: CAISESPSGSGGEQFF. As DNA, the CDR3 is TGTGCCATCAGTGAGTCGCCTAGCGGGAGTGGCGGCGAGCAGTTCTTC.